The clone carrying this TCR beta chain was observed at least ten times. The antigen remains unidentified. This sample stems from a study of T cells in Graves' hyperthyroidism and ophthalmopathy. Germline values: CDR1 LGHDT, CDR2 YNNKEL (reference sequence). The V segment lost 3 bases and the J segment 2 bases; nucleotides outside the gene matches: 4. The CDR3 is 15 amino acids. Study-level findings and limits: Ophthalmopathy prediction by the model preceded onset by a median 6.5 months. Stable hyperthyroidism and ophthalmopathy were separated using 13 V-J signatures. Researchers found most expanded thyroid clonotypes above 0.001 in blood as well.

Researchers amplified the TCR beta CDR3 regions from RNA transcripts. RT-PCR in the first round (using the HTBI primer set) targeted the TCR CDR3. TCRdb itself ran the multiplex PCR reads through MiXCR, one entry per CDR3 protein. The data hold around 450,000 distinct CDR3 sequences, with about a sixth observed a single time. This TCR derives from a woman between 18 and 29 years old with Graves' hyperthyroidism. Source material: blood. The chain combines TRBV3-1 with TRBJ2-3, with 8 bases aligning to TRBD1. The CDR3 DNA reads as TGTGCCAGCAGCCATGGACAGGGTGACACAGATACGCAGTATTTT. It yields the protein CASSHGQGDTDTQYF.